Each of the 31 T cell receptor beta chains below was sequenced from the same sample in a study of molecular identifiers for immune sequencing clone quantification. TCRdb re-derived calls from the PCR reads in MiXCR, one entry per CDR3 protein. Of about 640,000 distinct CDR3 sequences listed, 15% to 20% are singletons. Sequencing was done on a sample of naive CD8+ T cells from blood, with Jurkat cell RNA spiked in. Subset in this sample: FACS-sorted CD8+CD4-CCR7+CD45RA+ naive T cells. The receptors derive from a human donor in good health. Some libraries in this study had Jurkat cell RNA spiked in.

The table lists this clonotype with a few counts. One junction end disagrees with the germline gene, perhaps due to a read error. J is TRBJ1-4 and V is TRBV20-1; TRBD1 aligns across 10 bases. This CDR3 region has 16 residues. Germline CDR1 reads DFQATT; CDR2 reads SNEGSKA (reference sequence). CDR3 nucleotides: TGCAGTGCTGGGACAGGGGTGATATCAACTAGTGAAAAACTGTTTTTT. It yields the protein CSAGTGVISTSEKLFF.

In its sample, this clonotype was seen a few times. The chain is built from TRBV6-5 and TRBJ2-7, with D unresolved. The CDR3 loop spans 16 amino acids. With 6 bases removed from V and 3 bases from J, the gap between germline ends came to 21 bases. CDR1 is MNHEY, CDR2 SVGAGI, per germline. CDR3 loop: CASSSLQDGPNYEQYF. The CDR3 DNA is TGTGCCAGCAGCTCACTACAAGACGGCCCTAACTACGAGCAGTACTTC.

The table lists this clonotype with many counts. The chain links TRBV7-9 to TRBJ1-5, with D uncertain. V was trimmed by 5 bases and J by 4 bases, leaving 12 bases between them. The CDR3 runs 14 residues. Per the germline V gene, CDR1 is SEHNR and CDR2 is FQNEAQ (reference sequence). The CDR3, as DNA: TGTGCCAGCAGCCCAGTGGGCGGAAATCAGCCCCAGCATTTT. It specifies CASSPVGGNQPQHF.

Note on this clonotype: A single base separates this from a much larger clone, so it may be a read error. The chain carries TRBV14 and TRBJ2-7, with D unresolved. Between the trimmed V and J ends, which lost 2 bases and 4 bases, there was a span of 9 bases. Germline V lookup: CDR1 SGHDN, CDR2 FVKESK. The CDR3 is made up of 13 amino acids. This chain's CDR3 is CASSQMLLYEQYF. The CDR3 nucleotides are TGTGCCAGCAGCCAAATGCTACTTTACGAGCAGTACTTC.

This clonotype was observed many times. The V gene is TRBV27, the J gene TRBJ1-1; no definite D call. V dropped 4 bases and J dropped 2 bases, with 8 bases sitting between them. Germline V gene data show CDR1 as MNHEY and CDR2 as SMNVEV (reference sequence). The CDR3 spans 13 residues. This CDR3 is CASSWAANTEAFF. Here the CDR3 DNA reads TGTGCCAGCAGTTGGGCAGCCAACACTGAAGCTTTCTTT.

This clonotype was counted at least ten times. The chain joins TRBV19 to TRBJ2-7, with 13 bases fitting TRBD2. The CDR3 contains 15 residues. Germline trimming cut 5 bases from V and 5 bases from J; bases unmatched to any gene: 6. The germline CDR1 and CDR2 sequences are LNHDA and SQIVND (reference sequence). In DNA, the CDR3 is TGTGCCAGTAGTGCCGGACTAGCGGGAGCTAACGAGCAGTACTTC. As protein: CASSAGLAGANEQYF. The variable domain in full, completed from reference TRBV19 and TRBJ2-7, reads DGGITQSPKYLFRKEGQNVTLSCEQNLNHDAMYWYRQDPGQGLRLIYYSQIVNDFQKGDIAEGYSVSREKKESFPLTVTSAQKNPTAFYLCASSAGLAGANEQYFGPGTRLTVT.

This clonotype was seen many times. The CDR3 reads CASSSGQGRSDTQYF. CDR3 coding DNA: TGTGCCAGCAGCTCCGGACAGGGACGGTCAGATACGCAGTATTTT. The V gene is TRBV5-4, the J gene TRBJ2-3; 8 nucleotides line up with TRBD1. The CDR3 totals 15 residues. Per germline, CDR1 SGHNT and CDR2 YYREEE (reference sequence). Germline trimming cut 3 bases from V and 4 bases from J; bases unmatched to any gene: 7.

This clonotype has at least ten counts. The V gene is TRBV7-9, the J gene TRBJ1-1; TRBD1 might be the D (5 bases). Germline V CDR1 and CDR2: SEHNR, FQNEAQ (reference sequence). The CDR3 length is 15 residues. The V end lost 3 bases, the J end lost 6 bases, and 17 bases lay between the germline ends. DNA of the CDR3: TGTGCCAGCAGCTTTCCGACAGCCTCGGGTCCTGAAGCTTTCTTT. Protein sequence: CASSFPTASGPEAFF.

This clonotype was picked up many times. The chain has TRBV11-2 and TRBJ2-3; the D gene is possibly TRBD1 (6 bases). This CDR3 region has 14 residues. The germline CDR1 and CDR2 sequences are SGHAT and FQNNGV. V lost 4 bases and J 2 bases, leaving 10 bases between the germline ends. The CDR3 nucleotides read TGTGCCAGCAGCTCGGACAGCTACACAGATACGCAGTATTTT. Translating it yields CASSSDSYTDTQYF.

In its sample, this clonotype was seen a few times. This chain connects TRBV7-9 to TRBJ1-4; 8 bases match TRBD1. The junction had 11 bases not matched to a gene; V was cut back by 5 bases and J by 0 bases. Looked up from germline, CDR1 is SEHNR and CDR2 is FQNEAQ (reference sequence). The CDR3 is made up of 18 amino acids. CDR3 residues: CASSLKGTGGTTNEKLFF. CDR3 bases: TGTGCCAGCAGCCTTAAGGGAACAGGGGGGACAACTAATGAAAAACTGTTTTTT.

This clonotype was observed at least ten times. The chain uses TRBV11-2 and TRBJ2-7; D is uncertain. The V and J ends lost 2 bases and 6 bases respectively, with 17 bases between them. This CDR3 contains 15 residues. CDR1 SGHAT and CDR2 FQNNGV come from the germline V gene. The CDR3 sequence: CASSLIRALSAEQYF. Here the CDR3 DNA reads TGTGCCAGCAGCTTAATCCGGGCCTTATCCGCCGAGCAGTACTTC.

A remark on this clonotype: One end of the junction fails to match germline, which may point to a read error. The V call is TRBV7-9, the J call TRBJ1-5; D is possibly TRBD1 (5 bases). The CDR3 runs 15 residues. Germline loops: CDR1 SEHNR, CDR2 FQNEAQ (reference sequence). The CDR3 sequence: CASSTTGAGNQPRHF. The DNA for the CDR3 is TGTGCCAGCAGTACCACAGGAGCGGGCAATCAGCCCCGGCATTTT.

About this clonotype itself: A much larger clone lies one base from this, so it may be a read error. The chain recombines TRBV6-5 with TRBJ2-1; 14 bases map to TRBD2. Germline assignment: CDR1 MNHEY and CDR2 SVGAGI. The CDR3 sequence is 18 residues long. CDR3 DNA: TGTGCCAGCAGTTACTCGTTGACTAGCGGGAGGGGATACAATGAGCAGTCCTTC. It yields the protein CASSYSLTSGRGYNEQSF.

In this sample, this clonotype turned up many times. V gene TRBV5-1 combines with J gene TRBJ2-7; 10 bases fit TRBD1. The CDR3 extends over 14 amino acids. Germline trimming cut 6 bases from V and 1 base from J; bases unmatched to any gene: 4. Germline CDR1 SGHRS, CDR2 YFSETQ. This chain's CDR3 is CASTTGQGSYEQYF. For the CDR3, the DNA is TGCGCCAGCACGACGGGACAGGGGTCCTACGAGCAGTACTTC.

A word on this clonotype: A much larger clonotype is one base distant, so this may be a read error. The CDR3: CSGQGSTYEQDF. CDR3 in DNA: TGCAGTGGACAGGGATCGACCTACGAGCAGGACTTC. The V gene is TRBV20-1, the J gene TRBJ2-7, with 7 bases matching TRBD1. CDR3 length equals 12 residues. Looked up from germline, CDR1 is DFQATT and CDR2 is SNEGSKA (reference sequence).

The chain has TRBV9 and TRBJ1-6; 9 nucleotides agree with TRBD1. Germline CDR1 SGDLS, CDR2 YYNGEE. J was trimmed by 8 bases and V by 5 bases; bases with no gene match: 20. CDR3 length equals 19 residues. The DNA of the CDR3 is TGTGCCAGCAGGGAAACGGGACAGGGCCCTTTCACTTACGATTCACCCCTCCACTTT. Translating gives CASRETGQGPFTYDSPLHF. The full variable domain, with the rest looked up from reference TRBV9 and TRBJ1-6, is DSGVTQTPKHLITATGQRVTLRCSPRSGDLSVYWYQQSLDQGLQFLIQYYNGEERAKGNILERFSAQQFPDLHSELNLSSLELGDSALYFCASRETGQGPFTYDSPLHFGNGTRLTVT.

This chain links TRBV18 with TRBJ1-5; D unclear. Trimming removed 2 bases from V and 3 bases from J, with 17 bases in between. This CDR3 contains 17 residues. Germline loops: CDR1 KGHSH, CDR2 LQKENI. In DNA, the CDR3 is TGTGCCAGCTCACCAGGTAGTTGGCAGGCAGTCAATCAGCCCCAGCATTTT. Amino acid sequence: CASSPGSWQAVNQPQHF.

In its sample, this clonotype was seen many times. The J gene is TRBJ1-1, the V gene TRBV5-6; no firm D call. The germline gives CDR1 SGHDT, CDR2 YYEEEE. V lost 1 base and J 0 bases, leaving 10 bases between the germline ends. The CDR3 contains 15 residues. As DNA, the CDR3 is TGTGCCAGCAGCTTGACACCCCATCTGAACACTGAAGCTTTCTTT. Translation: CASSLTPHLNTEAFF.

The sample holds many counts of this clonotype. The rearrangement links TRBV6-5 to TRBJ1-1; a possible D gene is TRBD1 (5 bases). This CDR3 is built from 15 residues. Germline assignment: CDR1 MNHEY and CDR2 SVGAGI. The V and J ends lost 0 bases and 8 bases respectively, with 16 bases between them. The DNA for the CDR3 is TGTGCCAGCAGTTACTCGGGCGACAGTGGATTGGAAGCTTTCTTT. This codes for CASSYSGDSGLEAFF.

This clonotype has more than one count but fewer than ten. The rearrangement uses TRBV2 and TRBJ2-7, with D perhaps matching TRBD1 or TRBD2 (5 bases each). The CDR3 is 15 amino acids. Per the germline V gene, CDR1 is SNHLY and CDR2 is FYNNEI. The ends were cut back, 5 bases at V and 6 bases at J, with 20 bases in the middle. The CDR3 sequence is CASSRESDSRGEQYF. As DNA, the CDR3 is TGTGCCAGCAGTAGGGAGAGCGACTCGAGGGGCGAGCAGTACTTC.

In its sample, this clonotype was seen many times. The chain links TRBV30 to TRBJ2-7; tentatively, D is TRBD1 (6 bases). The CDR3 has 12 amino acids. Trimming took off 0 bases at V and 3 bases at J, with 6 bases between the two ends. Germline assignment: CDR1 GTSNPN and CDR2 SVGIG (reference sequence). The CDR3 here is CAWSVGGYEQYF. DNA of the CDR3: TGTGCCTGGAGTGTAGGGGGCTACGAGCAGTACTTC.

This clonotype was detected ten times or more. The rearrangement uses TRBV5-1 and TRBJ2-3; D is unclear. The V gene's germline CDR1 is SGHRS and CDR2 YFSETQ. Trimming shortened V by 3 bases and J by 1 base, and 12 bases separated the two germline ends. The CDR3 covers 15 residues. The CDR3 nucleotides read TGCGCCAGCAGCTCCCTTGCACCCGGCACAGATACGCAGTATTTT. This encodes CASSSLAPGTDTQYF.

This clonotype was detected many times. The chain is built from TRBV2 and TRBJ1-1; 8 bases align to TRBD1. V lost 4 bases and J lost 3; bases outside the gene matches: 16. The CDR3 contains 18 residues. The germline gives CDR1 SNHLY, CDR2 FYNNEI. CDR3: CASSVNIQGVFSYTEAFF. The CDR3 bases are TGTGCCAGCAGTGTAAATATACAGGGGGTATTTTCTTACACTGAAGCTTTCTTT.

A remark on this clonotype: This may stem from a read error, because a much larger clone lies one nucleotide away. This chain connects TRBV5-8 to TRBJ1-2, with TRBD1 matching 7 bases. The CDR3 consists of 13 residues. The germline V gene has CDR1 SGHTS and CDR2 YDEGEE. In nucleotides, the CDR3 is TGTGCCAGCAGCCTACGGACAGGCTCTGGCCACACCTTC. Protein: CASSLRTGSGHTF.

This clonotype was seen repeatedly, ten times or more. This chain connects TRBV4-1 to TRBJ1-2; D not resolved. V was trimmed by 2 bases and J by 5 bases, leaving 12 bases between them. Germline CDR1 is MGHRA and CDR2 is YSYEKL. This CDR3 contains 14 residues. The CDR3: CASSQHPQIYGYTF. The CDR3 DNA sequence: TGCGCCAGCAGCCAACACCCACAGATTTATGGCTACACCTTC.

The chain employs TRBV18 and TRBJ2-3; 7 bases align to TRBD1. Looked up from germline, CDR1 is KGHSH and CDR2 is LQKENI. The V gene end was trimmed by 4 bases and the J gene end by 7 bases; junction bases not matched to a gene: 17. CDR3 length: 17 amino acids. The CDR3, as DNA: TGTGCCAGCTCACTACGGAACAGGGGAGAGTTCGGGAATACGCAGTATTTT. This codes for CASSLRNRGEFGNTQYF.

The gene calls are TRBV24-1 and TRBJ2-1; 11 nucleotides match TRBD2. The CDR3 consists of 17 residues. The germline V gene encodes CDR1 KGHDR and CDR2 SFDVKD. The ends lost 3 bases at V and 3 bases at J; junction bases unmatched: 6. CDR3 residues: CATSDGLAGGSYNEQFF. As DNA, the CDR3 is TGTGCCACCAGTGATGGCCTAGCGGGAGGTAGCTACAATGAGCAGTTCTTC.

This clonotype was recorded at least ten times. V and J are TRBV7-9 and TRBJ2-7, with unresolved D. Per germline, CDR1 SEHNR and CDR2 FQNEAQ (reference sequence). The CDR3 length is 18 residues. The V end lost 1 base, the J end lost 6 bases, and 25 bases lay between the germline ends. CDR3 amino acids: CASSLDVVVLQSTSEQYF. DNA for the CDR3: TGTGCCAGCAGCTTAGACGTCGTTGTCTTACAGTCCACGAGCGAGCAGTACTTC.

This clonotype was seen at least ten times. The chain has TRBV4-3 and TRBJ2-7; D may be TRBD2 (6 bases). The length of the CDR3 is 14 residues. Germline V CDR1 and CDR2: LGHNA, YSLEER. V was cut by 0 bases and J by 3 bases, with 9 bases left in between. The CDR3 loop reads CASSQDGGNYEQYF. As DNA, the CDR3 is TGCGCCAGCAGCCAAGATGGGGGGAACTACGAGCAGTACTTC.

CDR3 in amino acids: CASSQEWGAGNEQYF. The CDR3 DNA sequence: TGTGCCAGCAGCCAAGAGTGGGGGGCAGGCAACGAGCAGTACTTC. The chain joins TRBV3-1 to TRBJ2-7, with D possibly called TRBD1 or TRBD2 (6 bases each). V lost 0 bases and J 5 bases, leaving 14 bases between the germline ends. CDR1 is LGHDT, CDR2 YNNKEL, per germline (reference sequence). This CDR3 is 15 amino acids long.

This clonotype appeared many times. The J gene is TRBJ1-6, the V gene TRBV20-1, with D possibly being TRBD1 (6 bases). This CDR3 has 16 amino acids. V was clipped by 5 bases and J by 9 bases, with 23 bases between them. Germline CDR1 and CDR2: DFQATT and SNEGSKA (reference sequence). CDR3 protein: CSAARERGRGSSPLHF. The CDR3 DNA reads TGCAGTGCTGCTAGAGAGCGCGGCAGGGGCTCTTCACCCCTCCACTTT.